This note documents a single T cell receptor (beta chain) sequence. Its antigen has not been determined. The input lacks base qualities; no much larger clone sits a single base away. The immunoSEQ Assay, a bias-controlled multiplex PCR, was used to amplify TCRbeta CDR3 regions from genomic DNA. As for how the authors treated the data: Nucleated cell counts per sample were estimated from amplification of reference gene primers within the assay. To quantify the absolute abundance of each unique TCRbeta CDR3 rearrangement, sequence reads were collapsed and filtered. For each sample, productive Simpson clonality was calculated as the square root of Simpson's diversity index over productive rearrangements. The clones in this table, taken by TCRdb from immuneACCESS, are in-frame only. Not every clone is retained; where verified, under half of the shortfall comes from an unresolved V gene, and the cause of the rest is unknown. V and J calls and clone size come straight from that table; D and trimming were deduced from the DNA. This sample is represented by about 140,000 clones; under 90% of them were singletons. 40% to 55% of the sample comes from the top ten.

These data belong to a study of blood T cell repertoires in COVID-19 (dated by TCRdb to the early 2020s). With respect to the entire study: Samples covering the acute and convalescent phases of COVID-19 were provided by collaborators in the United States, Italy and Spain. Subjects who had been exposed to COVID-19, were actively infected with it, or had recovered from it provided the deeply sampled blood TCRbeta repertoires that made up the dataset. The repertoires were made available in a free public database intended to serve as a resource for research on the immune response to SARS-CoV-2. The samples were drawn from two sources: the first 160 participants of the ongoing ImmuneRACE study, and 950 to 1,500 subjects contributed by 6 global collaborators. Sample metadata almost always included a de-identified subject ID, COVID-19 status, age in years and sex. Where available, HLA class I and class II types were taken from metadata supplied by the sample provider and were not determined by assay-based typing. The material from the prospective study consisted of cDNA or gDNA derived from T cells, B-cell-depleted T cells, or PBMCs. The research as a whole found: Clinical and demographic metadata were provided uncurated, with the amount varying by source and participant.

Each collaborating institution followed its own protocols to collect whole blood in K2EDTA tubes. For TCRbeta analysis, collaborators shipped samples in one of three forms: frozen whole blood, isolated PBMCs, or DNA extracted from either of those sample types. The germline V gene supplies CDR1 SGHTA and CDR2 FQGNSA. From cysteine to phenylalanine, the CDR3 is 15 amino acids long. Only the CDR3 part of the read is kept: 45 bases, read in frame from the first base. V is shortened by 3 bases, J by 3 bases, and the region joining them spans 14 bases. This chain joins TRBV7-2 to TRBJ1-2; the best D guess is TRBD1, with 5 bases matching. The clonotype originates from a human donor in a cohort sampled during active COVID-19. The sample was peripheral blood. The CDR3 protein is CASSFVQGGDYGYTF. Here is the DNA: TGTGCCAGCAGCTTCGTGCAGGGAGGGGACTATGGCTACACCTTC.